This TCR beta chain came from a study of shared clonotypes between healthy human individuals. Study as a whole: Per-donor plates numbered three CD4 naive, three CD4 memory, two CD8 naive and one CD8 memory. Study results and caveats: Rarefaction showed sorted-subset sequencing was incomplete despite large depth.

Selected positively for CCR7 and CD45RO-negative, naive CD8 cells excluded terminally differentiated effector memory CD45RA+ cells. This clone occurred a few times. Its antigen remains unknown. The material for each subset, its genomic DNA, was split evenly across several immunoSEQ plates. Assay used: immunoSEQ multiplex PCR; TCRdb lists only in-frame clones, some missing. The sample records about 2.1 million clones, just over 90% being singletons. Unmatched junction bases numbered 10, after V lost 4 bases and J lost 10 bases. Germline values: CDR1 MNHEY, CDR2 SMNVEV (reference sequence). The CDR3 covers 14 residues.

The sequence was obtained from a man aged 18 to 35 in good health. Some clones in this sample may be carry-over from other donors' samples. Sequenced material: naive CD8+ T cells from PBMCs. J is TRBJ2-1 and V is TRBV27, with 7 positions matching TRBD2. CDR3 region: CASSSRTMREEQFF. DNA for the CDR3: TGTGCCAGCAGTTCACGGACGATGCGGGAGGAGCAGTTCTTC.